This T cell receptor (beta chain) was captured in a study of shared clonotypes between healthy human individuals. The CDR3 is made up of 15 amino acids. Germline values: CDR1 SGHKS, CDR2 YYEKEE (reference sequence). V shed 0 bases and J 3 bases; nucleotides not matched to a gene: 4. Unsorted PBMC replicate PCRs drew on roughly 290 ng DNA, representing approximately 31,000 T cell genomes. TCRdb's table, derived via immunoSEQ multiplex PCR, lists solely in-frame clones and lacks some. The sample lists some 490,000 clones, about 84% occurring once. Sequencing input: PBMCs. This receptor was obtained from a woman in her 40s in good health. Some clones in this sample may be carry-over from other donors' samples. J is TRBJ1-2 and V is TRBV5-5, with TRBD1 identical over 8 bases. Written as DNA, the CDR3 is TGTGCCAGCAGCTTGGACAGGGGGTTGTACTATGGCTACACCTTC. This encodes CASSLDRGLYYGYTF.